Listed below are T cell receptor beta chains from one sample, sequenced in a study of shared T cell receptors in the human thymus. The protocol was immunoSEQ multiplex PCR, while the TCRdb copy is restricted to in-frame clones and leaves out a portion. The sample lists about 380,000 clones; approximately 95% were seen once. The sequencing sample was made of thymocytes. The receptors stem from a human donor. Both conserved end residues are part of each CDR3. D genes are given only for firm matches. Part of the rows lack a size; the others show once, few, many or a class for expanded clones.

J: TRBJ2-1; V: TRBV5-1; D: .; size: .; DNA: TGCGCCAGCAGGCGGGCCCGACAGTCCGAGGGTTTCAATGAGCAGTTCTTC; CDR3: CASRRARQSEGFNEQFF
J: TRBJ2-7; V: TRBV19; D: .; size: .; DNA: TGTGCCAGTAGTACGGACAGTAAAGGGTACGAGCAGTACTTC; CDR3: CASSTDSKGYEQYF
J: TRBJ1-1; V: TRBV20-1; D: .; size: .; DNA: TGCAGTGCGGGGGGGGACCATAAAGCTTTCTTT; CDR3: CSAGGDHKAFF
J: TRBJ2-1; V: TRBV13; D: TRBD2; size: .; DNA: TGTGCCAGCAGCTTAATTCTAGCGGGAGTTGGTGAGCAGTTCTTC; CDR3: CASSLILAGVGEQFF
J: TRBJ2-5; V: TRBV6-5; D: TRBD2; size: .; DNA: TGTGCCAGCAGTTCCACCCGGACTAGGGAGACCCAGTACTTC; CDR3: CASSSTRTRETQYF
J: TRBJ1-3; V: TRBV5-1; D: .; size: .; DNA: TGCGCCAGCAGCGCTGCCGCGGGGTCCATACTGGCCCGCTCTGGAAACACCATATATTTT; CDR3: CASSAAAGSILARSGNTIYF
J: TRBJ1-1; V: TRBV5-1; D: .; size: .; DNA: TGCGCCAGCAGCTTACGGACAGCGAACACTGAAGCTTTCTTT; CDR3: CASSLRTANTEAFF
J: TRBJ2-7; V: TRBV14; D: TRBD2; size: .; DNA: TGTGCCAGCAGCCAAGAAGCGTGGGGGGGGTTTCGGGAGCAGTACTTC; CDR3: CASSQEAWGGFREQYF
J: TRBJ2-5; V: TRBV5-1; D: TRBD2; size: .; DNA: TGCGCCAGCAGCTTTGGCGGGAGGGGGGAGACCCAGTACTTC; CDR3: CASSFGGRGETQYF
J: TRBJ2-7; V: TRBV4-2; D: TRBD2; size: .; DNA: TGTGCCAGCAGCCAAGGGGTTAGCGGGAGGGCCGTTCCCTACGAGCAGTACTTC; CDR3: CASSQGVSGRAVPYEQYF
J: TRBJ1-2; V: TRBV28; D: .; size: .; DNA: TGTGCCAGCAGCTGGGTGGGCGGCTACACCTTC; CDR3: CASSWVGGYTF
J: TRBJ2-2; V: TRBV7-9; D: .; size: .; DNA: TGTGCCAGCAGCTTAGAGTGGTCACCTAAGCGGAACACCGGGGAGCTGTTTTTT; CDR3: CASSLEWSPKRNTGELFF
J: TRBJ1-1; V: TRBV6-1; D: .; size: .; DNA: TGTGCCAGCGACTTCCATGGCGCGGCGAACACTGAAGCTTTCTTT; CDR3: CASDFHGAANTEAFF
J: TRBJ2-3; V: TRBV14; D: .; size: .; DNA: TGTGCCAGCAGCCAAGGTCGGGGGGCGGTAACGGACACAGATACGCAGTATTTT; CDR3: CASSQGRGAVTDTDTQYF
J: TRBJ1-1; V: TRBV7-8; D: .; size: .; DNA: TGTGCCAGCAGCTTGGACAGTAGGGGAGACACTGAAGCTTTCTTT; CDR3: CASSLDSRGDTEAFF
J: TRBJ2-2; V: TRBV6-5; D: .; size: .; DNA: TGTGCCAGCAGTTACCGGGACGGGTGGGACACCGGGGAGCTGTTTTTT; CDR3: CASSYRDGWDTGELFF
J: TRBJ2-7; V: TRBV4-2; D: TRBD2; size: .; DNA: TGTGCCAGCAGCTCCCACGGTCTAGCGGCCTCCTACGAGCAGTACTTC; CDR3: CASSSHGLAASYEQYF
J: TRBJ1-2; V: TRBV28; D: .; size: .; DNA: TGTGCCAGCAGTTTAATGAGTCAGTATGGCTACACCTTC; CDR3: CASSLMSQYGYTF
J: TRBJ2-1; V: TRBV6-1; D: TRBD2; size: .; DNA: TGTGCCAGCAGCCACCTTAGCGGGAGTAGCTATGAGCAGTTCTTC; CDR3: CASSHLSGSSYEQFF
J: TRBJ2-7; V: TRBV15; D: TRBD1; size: .; DNA: TGTGCCACCAGCAGAGATCCTGGACAGGGACCCTACGAGCAGTACTTC; CDR3: CATSRDPGQGPYEQYF
J: TRBJ2-1; V: TRBV9; D: TRBD1; size: .; DNA: TGTGCCAGCAGCGTAGAAGTGGGACAGGGATCTAAGGGTGAGCAGTTCTTC; CDR3: CASSVEVGQGSKGEQFF
J: TRBJ2-6; V: TRBV5-4; D: .; size: .; DNA: TGTGCCAGCAGCCCCGCTCGGGGGGCCAACGTCCTGACTTTC; CDR3: CASSPARGANVLTF
J: TRBJ2-4; V: TRBV7-9; D: TRBD1; size: .; DNA: TGTGCCAGCAGCTTAGTAGGACAGGGGGACATTCAGTACTTC; CDR3: CASSLVGQGDIQYF
J: TRBJ2-3; V: TRBV28; D: .; size: once; DNA: TGTGCCACCCTGAGTTTACAGGTAGATACGCAGTATTTT; CDR3: CATLSLQVDTQYF
J: TRBJ2-4; V: TRBV6-1; D: .; size: once; DNA: TGTGCCAGCAGTGCAGGGGCCCAACTAGCCAAAAACATTCAGTACTTC; CDR3: CASSAGAQLAKNIQYF
J: TRBJ1-5; V: TRBV7-9; D: .; size: .; DNA: TGTGCCAGCAGCTTTAGCAATCAGCCCCAGCATTTT; CDR3: CASSFSNQPQHF
J: TRBJ2-1; V: TRBV28; D: TRBD2; size: .; DNA: TGTGCCAGCAGTTCCCGGACTAGCGGGGGTAATGGGAGGAATGAGCAGTTCTTC; CDR3: CASSSRTSGGNGRNEQFF
J: TRBJ2-2; V: TRBV6-1; D: TRBD1; size: .; DNA: TGTGCCAGCCACAAGACAGGGATGAACACCGGGGAGCTGTTTTTT; CDR3: CASHKTGMNTGELFF
J: TRBJ2-1; V: TRBV28; D: .; size: .; DNA: TGTGCCAGCAGTTTCTTCTCCGGGACCAGCTCCTACAATGAGCAGTTCTTC; CDR3: CASSFFSGTSSYNEQFF
J: TRBJ2-3; V: TRBV15; D: TRBD1; size: .; DNA: TGTGCCACCAGTTTCGGACAGGGATATGCAGATACGCAGTATTTT; CDR3: CATSFGQGYADTQYF
J: TRBJ2-7; V: TRBV19; D: .; size: .; DNA: TGTGCCAGTAGTACCCAAGGGGAGATCTACGAGCAGTACTTC; CDR3: CASSTQGEIYEQYF
J: TRBJ2-2; V: TRBV5-1; D: TRBD2; size: .; DNA: TGCGCCAGCAGCTTGCCCGGGGGGACCGGGGAGCTGTTTTTT; CDR3: CASSLPGGTGELFF
J: TRBJ2-7; V: TRBV13; D: .; size: .; DNA: TGTGCCAGCAGCTTAGAAGGGGGCGGGAGTCTGAACGAGCAGTACTTC; CDR3: CASSLEGGGSLNEQYF
J: TRBJ2-1; V: TRBV4-1; D: .; size: once; DNA: TGCGCCAGCAGCCACGGACGGCTTGTTGAGCAGTTCTTC; CDR3: CASSHGRLVEQFF
J: TRBJ2-7; V: TRBV20-1; D: .; size: .; DNA: TGCAGTGCTAGAGATCGTAGCGCCCTAAAATTC; CDR3: CSARDRSALKF
J: TRBJ2-1; V: TRBV6-4; D: TRBD1; size: .; DNA: TGTGCCAGCAGCCGGGGACAGGGTAGTATCAATGAGCAGTTCTTC; CDR3: CASSRGQGSINEQFF
J: TRBJ2-3; V: TRBV6-6; D: .; size: .; DNA: TGTGCCAGCAGTTACCTTACCTGGGGAGGAGGAGATACGCAGTATTTT; CDR3: CASSYLTWGGGDTQYF
J: TRBJ2-3; V: TRBV6-6; D: .; size: .; DNA: TGTGCCAGCAGTTACGAGGAGGGGACCACAGATACGCAGTATTTT; CDR3: CASSYEEGTTDTQYF
J: TRBJ2-5; V: TRBV5-1; D: TRBD2; size: .; DNA: TGCGCCAGCACCCCGGGACTAGCGGGAAAGACCCAGTACTTC; CDR3: CASTPGLAGKTQYF
J: TRBJ1-2; V: TRBV14; D: .; size: once; DNA: TGTGCCAGCAGCCAAGGGGCGAATCAAGGACGCTTTAACTATGGCTACACCTTC; CDR3: CASSQGANQGRFNYGYTF
J: TRBJ1-4; V: TRBV7-2; D: TRBD1; size: .; DNA: TGTGCCAGCAGCTTAATTAGGGACAGGGGAAAGACTAATGAAAAACTGTTTTTT; CDR3: CASSLIRDRGKTNEKLFF
J: TRBJ2-2; V: TRBV7-8; D: .; size: .; DNA: TGTGCCAGCAGCTTACCGGGGTTAGCTGAGACCGGGGAGCTGTTTTTT; CDR3: CASSLPGLAETGELFF
J: TRBJ1-5; V: TRBV7-2; D: .; size: .; DNA: TGTGCCAGCAGCTTAGGGGGGCATGGCAATCAGCCCCAGCATTTT; CDR3: CASSLGGHGNQPQHF
J: TRBJ2-1; V: TRBV30; D: .; size: .; DNA: TGTGCCTGGAGTGAAGGGAGCACCTACAATGAGCAGTTCTTC; CDR3: CAWSEGSTYNEQFF
J: TRBJ2-7; V: TRBV6-5; D: .; size: .; DNA: TGTGCCAGCAGCGCCGAGACTAGGAGCACCTACGAGCAGTACTTC; CDR3: CASSAETRSTYEQYF
J: TRBJ1-3; V: TRBV15; D: .; size: .; DNA: TGTGCCACCAGTTTCTCTGGAAACACCATATATTTT; CDR3: CATSFSGNTIYF
J: TRBJ1-2; V: TRBV30; D: .; size: .; DNA: TGTGCCTGGAGTGGTCTACAGATAGCTAACTATGGCTACACCTTC; CDR3: CAWSGLQIANYGYTF